A single sample gave rise to the 18 T cell receptor beta chains below, sequenced in a study of post-analysis software for immune sequencing data. The antigens for these receptors are not known. Study-level points and caveats: Roughly five TRBV segments were more frequent in patients than controls; TRBV5-6, TRBV5-1 and TRBV20-1 belonged to this group.

Unique molecular identifiers featured in each of the TCR beta cDNA libraries. Using its own MiXCR run on the PCR reads, TCRdb lists one record per CDR3 protein. The table records just over 250,000 distinct CDR3 sequences, 35% to 40% of them present only once. The specimen was blood. All receptors come from a girl aged 5-17 years with multiple sclerosis.

This clonotype was recorded a few times. V usage is TRBV5-1 and J usage is TRBJ2-2; D possibly corresponds to TRBD1 (7 bases). The CDR3 has 15 residues. The V end lost 3 bases, the J end lost 5 bases, and 14 bases lay between the germline ends. Germline V CDR1 and CDR2: SGHRS, YFSETQ. The CDR3 sequence: CASSSGGTETGELFF. For the CDR3, the DNA is TGCGCCAGCAGCTCCGGCGGGACAGAAACCGGGGAGCTGTTTTTT.

Ten or more counts support this clonotype. The chain joins TRBV20-1 to TRBJ1-2; D unresolved. V was cut by 3 bases and J by 4 bases, with 15 bases left in between. CDR3 length: 14 residues. CDR1 and CDR2 from the germline V gene are DFQATT and SNEGSKA (reference sequence). The CDR3 loop is CSARPHSAAYGYTF. CDR3 coding DNA: TGCAGTGCTAGGCCGCACTCCGCGGCCTATGGCTACACCTTC.

This clonotype was found many times. The CDR3 here is CASSSGGAANTEAFF. The DNA of the CDR3 is TGCGCCAGCAGCTCGGGGGGAGCAGCGAACACTGAAGCTTTCTTT. The chain uses TRBV5-1 and TRBJ1-1; a possible D gene is TRBD1 (5 bases). Per the germline V gene, CDR1 is SGHRS and CDR2 is YFSETQ. The length of the CDR3 is 15 residues. Trimming stripped 3 bases from V and 1 base from J, with 13 bases between.

This clonotype was seen a handful of times. CDR3 in DNA: TGTGCCAGCAGCTTATACAGGGACAGTGAAGCTTTCTTT. This translates into CASSLYRDSEAFF. The rearrangement joins TRBV7-2 to TRBJ1-1; TRBD1 aligns across 7 bases. There are 13 residues in the CDR3. V shed 2 bases and J 7 bases; nucleotides not matched to a gene: 4. CDR1 is SGHTA and CDR2 is FQGNSA in the germline V gene.

In its sample, this clonotype was seen a few times. CDR3 nucleotides: TGTGCCAGCAGTTTCCTGACTAGCGGGATCACCGGGGAGCTGTTTTTT. Protein: CASSFLTSGITGELFF. J is TRBJ2-2 and V is TRBV6-5; 11 bases are a match to TRBD2. The CDR3 sequence is 16 residues long. The junction had 5 bases not matched to a gene; V was cut back by 4 bases and J by 4 bases. CDR1 is MNHEY, CDR2 SVGAGI, per germline.

V gene TRBV5-1 combines with J gene TRBJ2-5, with D possibly matching TRBD2 (5 bases). This CDR3 has 13 residues. Trimming took off 7 bases at V and 2 bases at J, with 12 bases between the two ends. From germline, CDR1 is SGHRS and CDR2 YFSETQ. This CDR3 reads CASRGRSQETQYF. CDR3 bases: TGCGCCAGCCGGGGAAGGAGTCAAGAGACCCAGTACTTC.

This clonotype was seen at least ten times. The J gene is TRBJ2-1, the V gene TRBV24-1, with 14 bases fitting TRBD2. The germline CDR1 and CDR2 sequences are KGHDR and SFDVKD. CDR3 size: 19 residues. Trimming took 5 bases from V and 1 from J; bases not matched to a gene: 9. CDR3 protein: CATSVIGTSGRGSYNEQFF. In DNA, the CDR3 is TGTGCCACCAGTGTCATCGGGACTAGCGGGAGAGGATCCTACAATGAGCAGTTCTTC.

This clonotype was observed at least ten times. This chain joins TRBV3-1 and TRBJ2-1, with 12 bases that match TRBD2. V lost 0 bases to trimming and J lost 3 bases; unmatched junction nucleotides: 6. This CDR3 contains 18 residues. Germline CDR1 is LGHDT and CDR2 is YNNKEL (reference sequence). CDR3 coding DNA: TGTGCCAGCAGCCAAGAGACTAGCGGGAGAGGGCGCTACAATGAGCAGTTCTTC. Translated, it gives CASSQETSGRGRYNEQFF.

This clonotype has a count of ten or more. The chain links TRBV12-3 or TRBV12-4 to TRBJ1-5, with D perhaps TRBD1 (6 bases). The CDR3 is 16 residues long. V dropped 5 bases and J dropped 2 bases, with 16 bases sitting between them. CDR3 in DNA: TGTGCCAGCAGTCCCCCAGGGGTTGAAGGCAATCAGCCCCAGCATTTT. It encodes CASSPPGVEGNQPQHF.

In regard to this clonotype: Being one base from a much bigger clone, this may be a read error. The chain has TRBV7-9 and TRBJ2-1; the match to TRBD2 covers 12 bases. Germline CDR1 reads SEHNR; CDR2 reads FQNEAQ (reference sequence). The CDR3 runs to 15 residues. Trimming removed 5 bases from V and 9 bases from J; junction bases left unmatched: 8. The DNA of the CDR3 is TGTGCCAGCAGCGATGGACTAGCGGGAATATCTGAGCAGTTCTTC. Translating it yields CASSDGLAGISEQFF.

In its sample, this clonotype was seen once. The CDR3 region is CSAIPWSGGSYEQYF. The CDR3 DNA follows: TGCAGTGCTATACCCTGGTCGGGGGGGTCCTACGAGCAGTACTTC. This rearrangement joins TRBV20-1 to TRBJ2-7, with 8 bases aligning to TRBD2. Germline V lookup: CDR1 DFQATT, CDR2 SNEGSKA (reference sequence). This CDR3 comprises 15 residues. V lost 4 bases and J lost 1; bases outside the gene matches: 9.

This clonotype was observed many times. The gene calls are TRBV20-1 and TRBJ2-5, with 10 bases that match TRBD2. V was pared by 5 bases and J by 7 bases, with 13 bases of the junction left unmatched. CDR1 and CDR2 (germline): DFQATT, SNEGSKA (reference sequence). This CDR3 comprises 15 residues. This CDR3 is CSAVTSGKRFGTQYF. The CDR3 bases are TGCAGTGCTGTCACTAGCGGGAAGCGGTTCGGGACCCAGTACTTC.

This clonotype was picked up many times. This rearrangement joins TRBV15 to TRBJ1-2, with D maybe TRBD1 (6 bases). The germline V gene has CDR1 LNHNV and CDR2 YYDKDF (reference sequence). The CDR3 has 12 residues. Trimming took off 10 bases at V and 4 bases at J, with 13 bases between the two ends. The CDR3 DNA is TGTGCCAAGACAGGTAGCTTCTATGGCTACACCTTC. Translation: CAKTGSFYGYTF.

Concerning this clonotype itself: A junction end diverges from the germline sequence, so it may reflect a read error. The chain is built from TRBV15 and TRBJ1-2; TRBD1 might be the D (5 bases). Per the germline V gene, CDR1 is LNHNV and CDR2 is YYDKDF (reference sequence). CDR3 length: 13 residues. For the CDR3, the DNA is TGTGCCGCCAGCAGAGATCCTCAGGGCACCTACACCTTC. Protein: CAASRDPQGTYTF.

V gene TRBV4-1 combines with J gene TRBJ1-5; no clear D gene. Trimming removed 3 bases from V and 0 bases from J, with 6 bases in between. The CDR3 is 14 amino acids. The germline V gene has CDR1 MGHRA and CDR2 YSYEKL. CDR3 sequence (DNA): TGCGCCAGCAGCCAGATGAATAGCAATCAGCCCCAGCATTTT. Its translation: CASSQMNSNQPQHF.

In regard to this clonotype: A much larger clone lies one base from this, so it may be a read error. The chain couples TRBV4-1 to TRBJ2-5; 8 nucleotides agree with TRBD2. The CDR3 runs 13 residues. Germline CDR1 reads MGHRA; CDR2 reads YSYEKL. The CDR3: CASSLGLVETQDF. The CDR3, as DNA: TGCGCCAGCAGCCTGGGACTAGTGGAGACCCAGGACTTC.

Ten or more counts support this clonotype. The chain uses TRBV3-1 and TRBJ2-1; the match to TRBD2 covers 13 bases. This CDR3 has 16 residues. Germline V gene data show CDR1 as LGHDT and CDR2 as YNNKEL (reference sequence). The V segment lost 3 bases and the J segment 8 bases; nucleotides outside the gene matches: 7. The CDR3 sequence is CASSQRTSGSLDEQFF. CDR3 in DNA: TGTGCCAGCAGCCAGAGGACTAGCGGGAGCCTCGATGAGCAGTTCTTC.

The chain carries TRBV7-9 and TRBJ2-7; D is possibly TRBD2 (6 bases). The CDR3 loop spans 13 amino acids. V gave up 5 bases and J gave up 2 bases, with 10 bases separating them. Germline V CDR1 and CDR2: SEHNR, FQNEAQ (reference sequence). DNA for the CDR3: TGTGCCAGCAGCGGGGACTCCACCTACGAGCAGTACTTC. Amino acids: CASSGDSTYEQYF.